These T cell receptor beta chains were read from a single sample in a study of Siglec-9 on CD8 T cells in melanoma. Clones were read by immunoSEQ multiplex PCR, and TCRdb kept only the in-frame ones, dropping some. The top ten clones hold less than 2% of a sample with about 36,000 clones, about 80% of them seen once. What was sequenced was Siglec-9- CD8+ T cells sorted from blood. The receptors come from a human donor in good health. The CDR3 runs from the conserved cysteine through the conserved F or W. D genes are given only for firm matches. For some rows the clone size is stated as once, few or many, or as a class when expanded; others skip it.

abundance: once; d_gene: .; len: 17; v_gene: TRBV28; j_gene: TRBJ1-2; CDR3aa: CASSFLNREGLFYGYTF; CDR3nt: TGTGCCAGCAGTTTCCTGAATAGGGAGGGCCTTTTCTATGGCTACACCTTC
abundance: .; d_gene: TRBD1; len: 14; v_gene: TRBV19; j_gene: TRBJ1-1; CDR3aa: CASSTGTGNTEAFF; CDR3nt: TGTGCCAGTAGTACCGGGACAGGGAACACTGAAGCTTTCTTT
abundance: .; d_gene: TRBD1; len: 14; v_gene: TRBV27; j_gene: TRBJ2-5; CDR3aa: CASSPDRDQETQYF; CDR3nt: TGTGCCAGCAGTCCTGACAGGGACCAAGAGACCCAGTACTTC
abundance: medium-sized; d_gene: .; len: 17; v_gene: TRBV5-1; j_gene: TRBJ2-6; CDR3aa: CASSLEGSGSGANVLTF; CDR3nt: TGCGCCAGCAGCTTGGAGGGCTCCGGATCTGGGGCCAACGTCCTGACTTTC
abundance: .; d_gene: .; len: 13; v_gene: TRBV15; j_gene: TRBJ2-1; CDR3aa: CATSWQSYNEQFF; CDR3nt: TGTGCCACCAGCTGGCAGAGTTACAATGAGCAGTTCTTC
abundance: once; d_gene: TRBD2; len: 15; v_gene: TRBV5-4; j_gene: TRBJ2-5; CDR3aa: CASSPPGGGEETQYF; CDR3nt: TGTGCCAGCAGCCCTCCGGGGGGAGGGGAGGAGACCCAGTACTTC
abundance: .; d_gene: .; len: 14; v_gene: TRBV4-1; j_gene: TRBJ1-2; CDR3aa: CASSQVRGDYGYTF; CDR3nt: TGCGCCAGCAGCCAAGTGAGGGGGGACTATGGCTACACCTTC
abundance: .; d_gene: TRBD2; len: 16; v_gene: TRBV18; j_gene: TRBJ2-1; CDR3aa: CASSHYGTTRLNEQFF; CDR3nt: TGTGCCAGCTCACATTACGGGACTACTCGGCTCAATGAGCAGTTCTTC
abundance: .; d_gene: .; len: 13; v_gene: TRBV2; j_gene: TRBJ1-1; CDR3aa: CASAAGQLAEAFF; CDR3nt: TGTGCCAGCGCGGCCGGCCAGCTTGCTGAAGCTTTCTTT
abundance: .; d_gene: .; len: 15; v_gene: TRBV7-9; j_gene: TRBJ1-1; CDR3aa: CASSLGGGWNTEAFF; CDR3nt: TGTGCCAGCAGCTTAGGTGGAGGGTGGAACACTGAAGCTTTCTTT
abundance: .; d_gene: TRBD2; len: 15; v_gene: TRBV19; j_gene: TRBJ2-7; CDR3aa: CASSSDSSGAYEQYF; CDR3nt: TGTGCCAGTAGTTCCGACTCTAGCGGGGCCTACGAGCAGTACTTC
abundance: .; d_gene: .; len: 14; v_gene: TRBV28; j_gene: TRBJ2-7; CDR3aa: CASSPVGLTYEQYF; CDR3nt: TGTGCCAGCAGCCCGGTGGGGCTAACCTACGAGCAGTACTTC
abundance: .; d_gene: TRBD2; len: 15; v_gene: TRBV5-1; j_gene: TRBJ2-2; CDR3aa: CASSLYSGGAGELFF; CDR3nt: TGCGCCAGCAGCTTGTATAGCGGGGGTGCCGGGGAGCTGTTTTTT
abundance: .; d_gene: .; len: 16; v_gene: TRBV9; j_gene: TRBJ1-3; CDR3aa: CASSVAGVISGNTIYF; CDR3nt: TGTGCCAGCAGCGTAGCTGGGGTAATCTCTGGAAACACCATATATTTT
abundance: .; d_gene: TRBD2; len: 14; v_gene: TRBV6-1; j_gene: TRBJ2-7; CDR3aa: CASSPRGVAYEQYF; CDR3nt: TGTGCCAGCAGTCCCCGGGGGGTTGCCTACGAGCAGTACTTC
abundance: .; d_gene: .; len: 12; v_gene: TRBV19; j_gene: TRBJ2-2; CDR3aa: CASALFGGELFF; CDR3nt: TGTGCCAGCGCGCTGTTTGGCGGGGAGCTGTTTTTT
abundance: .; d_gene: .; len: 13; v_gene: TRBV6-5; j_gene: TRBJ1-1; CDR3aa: CASSYSMNTEAFF; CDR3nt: TGTGCCAGCAGTTACTCGATGAACACTGAAGCTTTCTTT
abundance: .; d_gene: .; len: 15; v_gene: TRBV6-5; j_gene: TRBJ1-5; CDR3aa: CASSLRGYSNQPQHF; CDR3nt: TGTGCCAGCAGCCTGCGAGGGTATAGCAATCAGCCCCAGCATTTT
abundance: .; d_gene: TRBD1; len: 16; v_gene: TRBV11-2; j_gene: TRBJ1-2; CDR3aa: CASSLDLGTGGYGYTF; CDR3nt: TGTGCCAGCAGCTTAGATCTCGGGACAGGGGGCTATGGCTACACCTTC
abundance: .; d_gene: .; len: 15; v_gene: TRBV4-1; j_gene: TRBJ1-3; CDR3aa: CASSQGQEAGNTIYF; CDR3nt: TGCGCCAGCAGCCAAGGCCAGGAGGCTGGAAACACCATATATTTT
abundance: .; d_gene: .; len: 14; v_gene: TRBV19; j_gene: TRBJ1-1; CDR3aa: CASRIPALGTEAFF; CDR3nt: TGTGCCAGCCGCATTCCGGCCCTGGGCACTGAAGCTTTCTTT
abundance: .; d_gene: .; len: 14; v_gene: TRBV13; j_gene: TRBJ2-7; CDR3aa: CASSATEPSFEQYF; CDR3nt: TGTGCCAGCAGCGCCACCGAACCATCGTTTGAGCAGTACTTC
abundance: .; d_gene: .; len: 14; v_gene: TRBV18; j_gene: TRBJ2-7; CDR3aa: CASSPPSGRYEQYF; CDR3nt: TGTGCCAGCTCACCCCCGTCGGGCCGTTACGAGCAGTACTTC
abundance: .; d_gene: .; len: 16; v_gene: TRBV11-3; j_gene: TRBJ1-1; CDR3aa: CASSLDSAQGNTEAFF; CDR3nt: TGTGCCAGCAGCTTAGATTCCGCACAGGGGAACACTGAAGCTTTCTTT
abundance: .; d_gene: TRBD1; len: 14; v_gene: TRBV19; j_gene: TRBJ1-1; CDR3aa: CASTSRGENTEAFF; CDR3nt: TGTGCCAGTACATCCAGGGGGGAAAACACTGAAGCTTTCTTT
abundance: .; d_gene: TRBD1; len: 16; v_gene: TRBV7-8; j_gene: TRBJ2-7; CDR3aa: CASSLGAGTGKGEQYF; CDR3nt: TGTGCCAGCAGCTTAGGGGCTGGGACAGGGAAAGGGGAGCAGTACTTC
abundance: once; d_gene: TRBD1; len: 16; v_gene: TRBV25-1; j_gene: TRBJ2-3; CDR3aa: CASSVQGGGSADTQYF; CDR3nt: TGTGCCAGCAGTGTACAGGGGGGCGGCAGCGCAGATACGCAGTATTTT
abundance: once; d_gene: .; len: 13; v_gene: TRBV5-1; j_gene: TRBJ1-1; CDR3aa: CASSLLGNTEAFF; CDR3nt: TGCGCCAGCAGCTTGCTGGGGAACACTGAAGCTTTCTTT
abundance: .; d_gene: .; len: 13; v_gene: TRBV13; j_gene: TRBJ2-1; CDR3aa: CASSHAPINEQFF; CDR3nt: TGTGCCAGCAGCCACGCACCCATTAATGAGCAGTTCTTC
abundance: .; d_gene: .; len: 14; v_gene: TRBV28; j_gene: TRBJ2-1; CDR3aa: CASKNRGRDNEQFF; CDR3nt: TGTGCCAGCAAAAATCGGGGCAGGGACAATGAGCAGTTCTTC
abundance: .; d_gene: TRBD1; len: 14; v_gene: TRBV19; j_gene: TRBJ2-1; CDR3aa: CASRDRGELDEQFF; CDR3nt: TGTGCCAGCAGGGACAGGGGGGAACTCGATGAGCAGTTCTTC
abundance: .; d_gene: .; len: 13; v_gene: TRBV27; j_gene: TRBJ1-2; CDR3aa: CASSSEQGAGYTF; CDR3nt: TGTGCCAGCAGTTCCGAACAGGGAGCCGGCTACACCTTC
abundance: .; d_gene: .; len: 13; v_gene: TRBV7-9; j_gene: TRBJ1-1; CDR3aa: CASSLSGATEAFF; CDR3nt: TGTGCCAGCAGCTTATCAGGGGCCACTGAAGCTTTCTTT
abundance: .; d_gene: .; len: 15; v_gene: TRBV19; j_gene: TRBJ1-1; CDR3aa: CASVGEQGRGTEAFF; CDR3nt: TGTGCCAGTGTCGGGGAACAGGGAAGGGGCACTGAAGCTTTCTTT
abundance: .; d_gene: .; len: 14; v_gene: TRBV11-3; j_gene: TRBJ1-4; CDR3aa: CASSFREMGEKLFF; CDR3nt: TGTGCCAGCAGCTTCCGAGAGATGGGAGAAAAACTGTTTTTT
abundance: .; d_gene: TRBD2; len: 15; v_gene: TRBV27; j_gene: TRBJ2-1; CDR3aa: CASTPGTSGSNEQFF; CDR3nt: TGTGCCAGCACCCCAGGGACTAGCGGGAGTAATGAGCAGTTCTTC
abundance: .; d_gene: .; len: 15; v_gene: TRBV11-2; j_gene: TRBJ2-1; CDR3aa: CASSLARTPRNEQFF; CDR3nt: TGTGCCAGCAGCTTAGCGCGGACACCTCGCAATGAGCAGTTCTTC
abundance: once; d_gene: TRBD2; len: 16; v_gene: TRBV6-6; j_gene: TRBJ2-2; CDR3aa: CASSSRLAGEGGELFF; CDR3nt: TGTGCCAGCAGTTCAAGACTAGCGGGGGAGGGCGGGGAGCTGTTTTTT
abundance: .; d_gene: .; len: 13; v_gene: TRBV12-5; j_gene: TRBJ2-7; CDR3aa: CASGTDGSYEQYF; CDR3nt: TGTGCTAGTGGTACCGACGGTTCCTACGAGCAGTACTTC
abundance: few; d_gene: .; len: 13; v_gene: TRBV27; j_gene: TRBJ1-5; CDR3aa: CASSFYSNQPQHF; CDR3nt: TGTGCCAGCAGTTTTTATAGCAATCAGCCCCAGCATTTT
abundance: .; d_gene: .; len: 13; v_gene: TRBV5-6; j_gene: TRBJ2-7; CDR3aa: CASSLVGGYEQYF; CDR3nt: TGTGCCAGCAGCTTGGTGGGAGGCTACGAGCAGTACTTC
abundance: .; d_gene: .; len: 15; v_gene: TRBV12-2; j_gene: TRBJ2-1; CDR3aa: CASRPMTGAYNEQFF; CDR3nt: TGTGCAAGTCGCCCAATGACAGGGGCATACAATGAGCAGTTCTTC
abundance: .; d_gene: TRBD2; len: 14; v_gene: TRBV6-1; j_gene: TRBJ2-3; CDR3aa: CASPGAGGTDTQYF; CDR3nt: TGTGCCAGCCCGGGAGCGGGGGGAACAGATACGCAGTATTTT
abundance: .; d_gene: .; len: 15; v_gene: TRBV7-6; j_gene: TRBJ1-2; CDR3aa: CASSFEAGSNYGYTF; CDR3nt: TGTGCCAGCAGCTTTGAAGCAGGGTCTAACTATGGCTACACCTTC
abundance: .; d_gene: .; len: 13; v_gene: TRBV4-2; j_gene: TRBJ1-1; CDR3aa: CASSQDGVTEAFF; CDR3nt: TGTGCCAGCAGCCAAGATGGGGTCACTGAAGCTTTCTTT
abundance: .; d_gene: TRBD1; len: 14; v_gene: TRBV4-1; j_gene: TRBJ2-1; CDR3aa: CASSQERGHNEQFF; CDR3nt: TGCGCCAGCAGCCAAGAGAGGGGGCACAATGAGCAGTTCTTC
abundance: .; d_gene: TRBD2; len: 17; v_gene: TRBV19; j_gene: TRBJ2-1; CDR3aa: CASSRMLGLARYNEQFF; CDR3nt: TGTGCCAGTAGTAGAATGCTCGGACTAGCGCGATACAATGAGCAGTTCTTC
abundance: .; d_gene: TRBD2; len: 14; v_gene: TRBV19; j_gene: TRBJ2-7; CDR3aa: CASSTPGEGYEQYF; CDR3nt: TGTGCCAGTAGTACCCCCGGGGAGGGCTACGAGCAGTACTTC
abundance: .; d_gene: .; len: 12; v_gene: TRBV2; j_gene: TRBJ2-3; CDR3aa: CATRPYSDTQYF; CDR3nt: TGTGCCACCCGCCCTTATTCAGATACGCAGTATTTT
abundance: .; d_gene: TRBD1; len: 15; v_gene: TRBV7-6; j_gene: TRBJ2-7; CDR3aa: CASSLEGQGRDEQYF; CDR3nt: TGTGCCAGCAGCTTAGAGGGACAGGGTCGCGACGAGCAGTACTTC
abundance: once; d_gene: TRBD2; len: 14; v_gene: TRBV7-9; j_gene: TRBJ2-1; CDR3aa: CASSPRLADGEQFF; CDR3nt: TGTGCCAGCAGCCCTCGACTAGCGGACGGTGAGCAGTTCTTC
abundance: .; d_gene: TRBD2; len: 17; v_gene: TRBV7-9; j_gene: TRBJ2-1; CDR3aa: CASSSRGAGGSYNEQFF; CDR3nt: TGTGCCAGCAGCTCCCGCGGGGCGGGAGGGTCCTACAATGAGCAGTTCTTC
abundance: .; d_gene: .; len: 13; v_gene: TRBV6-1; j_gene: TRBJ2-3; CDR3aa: CASSEIATDTQYF; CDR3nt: TGTGCCAGCAGCGAAATCGCCACAGATACGCAGTATTTT
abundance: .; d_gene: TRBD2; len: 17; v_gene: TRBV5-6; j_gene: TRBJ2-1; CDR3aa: CASSLAASGGFDNEQFF; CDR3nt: TGTGCCAGCAGCTTGGCAGCTAGCGGGGGATTCGATAATGAGCAGTTCTTC
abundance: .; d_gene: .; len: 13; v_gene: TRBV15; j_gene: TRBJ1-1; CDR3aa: CATSRGVYTEAFF; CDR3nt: TGTGCCACCAGCAGAGGGGTTTACACTGAAGCTTTCTTT